Listed below are T cell receptor beta chains from one sample, sequenced in a study of neoadjuvant anti-PD-1 for oral cavity cancer. Clones were read by immunoSEQ multiplex PCR, and TCRdb kept only the in-frame ones, dropping some. The repertoire has 6,000 or so clones, approximately 60% of them found once; the top ten carry about 6.8%. Source: tumor tissue, taken after nivolumab (anti-PD-1) treatment. All receptors come from a person aged 35 to 85 with oral cavity squamous cell carcinoma. Both conserved end residues are part of each CDR3. D genes are given only for firm matches. Size tells how often a clone was seen (once, few, many) or the class of an expanded clone, and some rows leave it out.

D: TRBD1; J: TRBJ1-6; size: -; V: TRBV27; DNA: TGTGCCAGCAGTTCCCGTCGGACAGGCTCGAGAGGTTCACCCCTCCACTTT; CDR3: CASSSRRTGSRGSPLHF
D: -; J: TRBJ2-1; size: -; V: TRBV10-3; DNA: TGTGCCATCAGTGAGTCGGCCCTTCCCGAAGGGCAGTTCTTC; CDR3: CAISESALPEGQFF
D: -; J: TRBJ1-5; size: -; V: TRBV6-5; DNA: TGTGCCAGCAGTTACAGGGGGACCAATCAGCCCCAGCATTTT; CDR3: CASSYRGTNQPQHF
D: -; J: TRBJ1-1; size: -; V: TRBV5-4; DNA: TGTGCCAGCACCCTCTCGGGGGAGGGCACTGAAGCTTTCTTT; CDR3: CASTLSGEGTEAFF
D: TRBD1; J: TRBJ1-5; size: -; V: TRBV2; DNA: TGTGCCAGCAGCGCTCGAGGACAGGGAGCGGGACAGCCCCAGCATTTT; CDR3: CASSARGQGAGQPQHF
D: TRBD1; J: TRBJ1-5; size: few; V: TRBV27; DNA: TGTGCCAGCAGTTGGACAGGGGGCGCGGGTCAGCCCCAGCATTTT; CDR3: CASSWTGGAGQPQHF
D: -; J: TRBJ1-5; size: -; V: TRBV6-1; DNA: TGTGCCAGCAGGCAAGAAGGGGCCAGGCAGCCCCAGCATTTT; CDR3: CASRQEGARQPQHF
D: -; J: TRBJ1-6; size: few; V: TRBV5-1; DNA: TGCGCCAGCAGCTTGTCCAGGGCGAGCAATTCACCCCTCCACTTT; CDR3: CASSLSRASNSPLHF
D: -; J: TRBJ1-2; size: -; V: TRBV9; DNA: TGTGCCAGCAGCGTAAATAGTAGGGTCCATGGCTACACCTTC; CDR3: CASSVNSRVHGYTF
D: -; J: TRBJ2-7; size: few; V: TRBV4-1; DNA: TGCGCCAGCAGCCAGATATCGGGACCGACCTACGAGCAGTACTTC; CDR3: CASSQISGPTYEQYF
D: -; J: TRBJ1-3; size: -; V: TRBV30; DNA: TGTGCCTGGACCCCCGTTGTTGTCTGGGCGGGAGCTGCTGGAAACACCATATATTTT; CDR3: CAWTPVVVWAGAAGNTIYF
D: -; J: TRBJ1-1; size: few; V: TRBV16; DNA: TGTGCCAGCAGCCGATGGACAGACACTGAAGCTTTCTTT; CDR3: CASSRWTDTEAFF
D: -; J: TRBJ2-3; size: -; V: TRBV7-3; DNA: TGTGCCAGCAGCTACCGAATGGGGGCCACAGATACGCAGTATTTT; CDR3: CASSYRMGATDTQYF
D: TRBD1; J: TRBJ1-5; size: once; V: TRBV2; DNA: TGTGCCAGCAGCAGGGGGTTGAGCAATCAGCCCCAGCATTTT; CDR3: CASSRGLSNQPQHF
D: TRBD1; J: TRBJ1-2; size: -; V: TRBV25-1; DNA: TGTGCCAGCGCGGCCTCCGGGACAGGGGGTGGCTACACCTTC; CDR3: CASAASGTGGGYTF
D: -; J: TRBJ1-2; size: -; V: TRBV12-5; DNA: TGTGCTAGTGGTTCCGACAGCAGCTATGGCTACACCTTC; CDR3: CASGSDSSYGYTF
D: TRBD1; J: TRBJ1-1; size: -; V: TRBV11-1; DNA: TGTGCCAGCAGCTTCCGACAGGGCCCGAACACTGAAGCTTTCTTT; CDR3: CASSFRQGPNTEAFF
D: -; J: TRBJ1-5; size: few; V: TRBV7-9; DNA: TGTGCCAGCAGCTTAGAGGGCGTGCAGGGGCACAACCAGCCCCAGCATTTT; CDR3: CASSLEGVQGHNQPQHF
D: TRBD2; J: TRBJ2-1; size: once; V: TRBV5-1; DNA: TGCGCCAGCAGCTTGGGAGGGGCTAGCGGTGAGCAGTTCTTC; CDR3: CASSLGGASGEQFF
D: TRBD2; J: TRBJ2-1; size: -; V: TRBV18; DNA: TGTGCCAGCTCACCACCAACAGCGGGATTGGACAATGAGCAGTTCTTC; CDR3: CASSPPTAGLDNEQFF
D: -; J: TRBJ2-5; size: -; V: TRBV30; DNA: TGTGCCTGGAGTCTGGAGAACCAGTACTTC; CDR3: CAWSLENQYF
D: -; J: TRBJ1-1; size: once; V: TRBV6-6; DNA: TGTGCCAGCGGCTTAGGAGGGCAAACTGAAGCTTTCTTT; CDR3: CASGLGGQTEAFF
D: TRBD2; J: TRBJ2-6; size: -; V: TRBV11-2; DNA: TGTGCCAGCAGCTCGTCTCGAGCGGGAGTCGGCTCTGGGGCCAACGTCCTGACTTTC; CDR3: CASSSSRAGVGSGANVLTF
D: -; J: TRBJ2-7; size: -; V: TRBV9; DNA: TGTGCCAGCAGCGTAGACGGTACCCGTCACGAGCAGTACTTC; CDR3: CASSVDGTRHEQYF
D: -; J: TRBJ1-1; size: -; V: TRBV6-6; DNA: TGTGCCAGCAGTTCCCCTGGCGCTGAAGCTTTCTTT; CDR3: CASSSPGAEAFF
D: -; J: TRBJ2-2; size: -; V: TRBV6-1; DNA: TGTGCCACCTTCGAAAGGGGTGGGAACACCGGGGAGCTGTTTTTT; CDR3: CATFERGGNTGELFF
D: TRBD1; J: TRBJ1-1; size: -; V: TRBV5-5; DNA: TGTGCCAGCAGCTTCCGACAGGGGCACACTGAAGCTTTCTTT; CDR3: CASSFRQGHTEAFF
D: -; J: TRBJ1-3; size: -; V: TRBV7-2; DNA: TGTGCCAGCAGCTTAACCAGCTCTGGAAACACCATATATTTT; CDR3: CASSLTSSGNTIYF
D: TRBD1; J: TRBJ1-5; size: -; V: TRBV19; DNA: TGTGCCAGTAGTATAGGAGGGGGCGGCAATCAGCCCCAGCATTTT; CDR3: CASSIGGGGNQPQHF
D: -; J: TRBJ1-4; size: -; V: TRBV5-1; DNA: TGCGCCAGCAGCTTGGGTGGGGGTAATGAAAAACTGTTTTTT; CDR3: CASSLGGGNEKLFF
D: TRBD1; J: TRBJ1-5; size: -; V: TRBV5-6; DNA: TGTGCCAGCAGCTTGACAGGGGATGGCAATCAGCCCCAGCATTTT; CDR3: CASSLTGDGNQPQHF
D: -; J: TRBJ1-6; size: -; V: TRBV4-1; DNA: TGCGCCAGCAGCCAAGATTACCCCGGGAATTCACCCCTCCACTTT; CDR3: CASSQDYPGNSPLHF
D: -; J: TRBJ2-7; size: few; V: TRBV5-1; DNA: TGCGCCAGCAGCTTGGGAGCAGGGGGGTCCTACGAGCAGTACTTC; CDR3: CASSLGAGGSYEQYF
D: TRBD1; J: TRBJ1-4; size: -; V: TRBV5-6; DNA: TGTGCCAGCAGCGTTCGCTTCAGGGGGCCTAATGAAAAACTGTTTTTT; CDR3: CASSVRFRGPNEKLFF
D: -; J: TRBJ1-5; size: -; V: TRBV18; DNA: TGTGCCAGCTCACCAGGGGGCCACTATTGGCCCCAGCATTTT; CDR3: CASSPGGHYWPQHF
D: -; J: TRBJ1-2; size: -; V: TRBV5-6; DNA: TGTGCCAGCAGCTTGTGGGAGTCTAACTATGGCTACACCTTC; CDR3: CASSLWESNYGYTF
D: -; J: TRBJ1-6; size: few; V: TRBV5-6; DNA: TGTGCCAGCAGCTTGGTGACAGCAAGCTCCTATAATTCACCCCTCCACTTT; CDR3: CASSLVTASSYNSPLHF
D: -; J: TRBJ1-1; size: few; V: TRBV30; DNA: TGTGCCTGGAGTTTCCGACAGAGAGCTTTCTTT; CDR3: CAWSFRQRAFF
D: -; J: TRBJ1-1; size: -; V: TRBV5-1; DNA: TGCGCCAGCAGCTTGGAAGGGCAAAACACTGAAGCTTTCTTT; CDR3: CASSLEGQNTEAFF
D: -; J: TRBJ2-7; size: -; V: TRBV6-6; DNA: TGTGCCAGCAGCCCCGGTGGTGTTTCGAACTACGAGCAGTACTTC; CDR3: CASSPGGVSNYEQYF
D: -; J: TRBJ1-1; size: medium-sized; V: TRBV27; DNA: TGTGCCAGCAGTTTAGCGAGGGTGGGGGGAACTGAAGCTTTCTTT; CDR3: CASSLARVGGTEAFF
D: TRBD1; J: TRBJ1-2; size: -; V: TRBV27; DNA: TGTGCCAGCAAAACGACAGGGAACTATGGCTACACCTTC; CDR3: CASKTTGNYGYTF
D: -; J: TRBJ2-2; size: -; V: TRBV6-5; DNA: TGTGCCAGCAGTTACTCGAGGGCAGGGCGCACCGGGGAGCTGTTTTTT; CDR3: CASSYSRAGRTGELFF
D: TRBD2; J: TRBJ2-3; size: once; V: TRBV28; DNA: TGTGCCAGCAGTTTCGGCGGACTAGCTTTGAATACGCAGTATTTT; CDR3: CASSFGGLALNTQYF
D: TRBD1; J: TRBJ1-2; size: few; V: TRBV4-1; DNA: TGCGCCAGCAGCCCCGTCCTCCGGACAGGGAATGCTGGCTACACCTTC; CDR3: CASSPVLRTGNAGYTF
D: TRBD2; J: TRBJ2-1; size: -; V: TRBV29-1; DNA: TGCAGCGCCGCCCGGGGGGCGGGAGGCAATGAGCAGTTCTTC; CDR3: CSAARGAGGNEQFF
D: -; J: TRBJ2-3; size: -; V: TRBV27; DNA: TGTGCCAGCAGTTTCCGGGGCGCCCGTTCTAGCACAGATACGCAGTATTTT; CDR3: CASSFRGARSSTDTQYF
D: -; J: TRBJ2-3; size: once; V: TRBV6-1; DNA: TGTGCCAGCAGTGAAGCTAACTTCTTCTCAGATACGCAGTATTTT; CDR3: CASSEANFFSDTQYF
D: -; J: TRBJ2-1; size: -; V: TRBV30; DNA: TGTGCCTGGAGTGTAAAGGCTGAGCAGTTCTTC; CDR3: CAWSVKAEQFF
D: TRBD1; J: TRBJ2-2; size: -; V: TRBV9; DNA: TGTGCCAGCAGCGCAAGAGGACAGGGGGTAACGAACACCGGGGAGCTGTTTTTT; CDR3: CASSARGQGVTNTGELFF